Sequencing of this T cell receptor beta chain was carried out in a study of T cell responses to AZD1222 COVID-19 vaccine (dated by TCRdb to the early 2020s). With respect to the entire study: A total of 233 trial participants underwent TCR sequencing, of whom approximately 210 received two doses of AZD1222 and about 25 received two doses of the MenACWY control vaccine. Enrollment into the trials was organized by age into subgroups of 18-55, 56-69 and 70-plus years, and those subgroups contained roughly 150, 30 and 60 TCR-sequenced participants, respectively. Overall study outcomes, separate from this receptor: Because no day 14 peak-response samples were available, repertoires were characterized only after the peak T cell response. After two AZD1222 doses, spike-specific TCR breadth and depth were significantly higher than at day 0 and than in MenACWY recipients. Most participants were white British and females outnumbered males, and the authors suggested that clonal diversity may have been underestimated. Nearly half of unique spike-specific TCRs reportedly recognized epitopes outside regions mutated in the B.1.351 and B.1.1.7 variants. Only five or six AZD1222 recipients were SARS-CoV-2 seropositive at baseline, limiting conclusions about previously exposed vaccinees. In the small 56-69-year group, the increase in depth fell short of significance, most likely because of low power. Vaccine-associated CD4 TCRs spanned the whole spike protein, with dominant responses in regions 160-218 and 743-854.

A remark on this clone: The antigen it binds to is not known. Base qualities are not at hand, and no much larger clone is one base apart.

The meaning of the sample's time point label: sample from adult after SARS-CoV-2 infection, after symptom onset. Two convalescent COVID-19 patients, sampled after symptom onset from adults with prior SARS-CoV-2 infection, were also TCR-sequenced for comparison. The CDR3 regions of human TCRbeta chains were analyzed by immunosequencing. In the authors' own workflow: TCRs in the repertoires were matched against a reference library of SARS-CoV-2-specific TCRs that had been generated with the MIRA antigen-specificity platform. Breadth was defined as the fraction of unique TCRs that were SARS-CoV-2-associated. Depth was defined as the fraction of total T cells that were SARS-CoV-2-associated. Using the MIRA data, each spike-specific TCR was mapped to the spike region that the TCR reacts to and placed in a CD4 or CD8 class. Log10-transformed breadth and depth values were compared by one-way ANOVA with Sidak's multiple comparisons tests. The immuneACCESS repertoire file appears here via TCRdb, limited to in-frame rearrangements. These files lack a portion of the clones; in checked studies, under half of the deficit traces to unresolved V genes, and the cause of the others is not known. From that table come the V and J calls and clone size; the DNA was used to work out D and trimming. For this sample the table gives about 140,000 clones, of which about 92% were detected only once. The ten largest clones add up to around 12% of the sample.

The sequence derives from an adult who had recovered from COVID-19. The starting material was peripheral blood, obtained after recovery from COVID-19.

In nucleotide form, the sequence is TGTGCCAGTAGTATTCCCAAGGGTGCTGGGGCCAACGTCCTGACTTTC. Translated, it reads CASSIPKGAGANVLTF. The rearranged segments are TRBV19 and TRBJ2-6; the D gene assignment is ambiguous. Via the germline V gene (reference sequence), CDR1 is LNHDA and CDR2 SQIVND. Trimming removed 3 bases from V and 2 bases from J, leaving 11 bases between the germline ends. The CDR3 runs 16 amino acids, cysteine and phenylalanine included. Only CDR3 DNA remains: 48 bases, in frame from the first base.